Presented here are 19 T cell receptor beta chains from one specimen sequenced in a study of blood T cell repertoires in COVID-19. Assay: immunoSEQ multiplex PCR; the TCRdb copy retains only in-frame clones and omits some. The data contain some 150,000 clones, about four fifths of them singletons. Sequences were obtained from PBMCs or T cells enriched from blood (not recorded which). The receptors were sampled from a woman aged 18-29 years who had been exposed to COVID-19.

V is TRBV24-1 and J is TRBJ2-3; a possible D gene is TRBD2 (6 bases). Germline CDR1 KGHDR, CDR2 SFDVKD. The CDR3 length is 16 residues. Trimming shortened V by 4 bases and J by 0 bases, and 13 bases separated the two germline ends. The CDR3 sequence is CATSETPSVSTDTQYF. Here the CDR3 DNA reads TGTGCCACCAGTGAGACCCCTAGCGTTAGCACAGATACGCAGTATTTT.

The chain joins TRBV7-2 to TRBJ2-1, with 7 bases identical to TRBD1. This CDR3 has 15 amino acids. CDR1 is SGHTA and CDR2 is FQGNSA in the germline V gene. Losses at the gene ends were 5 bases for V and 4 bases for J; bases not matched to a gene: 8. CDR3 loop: CASSPRDRIYNEQFF. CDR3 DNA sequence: TGTGCCAGCAGCCCACGGGACAGAATATACAATGAGCAGTTCTTC.

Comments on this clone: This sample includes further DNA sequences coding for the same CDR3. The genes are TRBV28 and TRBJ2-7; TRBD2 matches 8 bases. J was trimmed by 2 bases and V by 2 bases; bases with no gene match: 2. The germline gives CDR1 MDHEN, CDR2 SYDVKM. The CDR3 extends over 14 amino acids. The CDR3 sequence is CASSLSGGAYEQYF. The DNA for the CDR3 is TGTGCCAGCAGTTTAAGCGGGGGTGCCTACGAGCAGTACTTC.

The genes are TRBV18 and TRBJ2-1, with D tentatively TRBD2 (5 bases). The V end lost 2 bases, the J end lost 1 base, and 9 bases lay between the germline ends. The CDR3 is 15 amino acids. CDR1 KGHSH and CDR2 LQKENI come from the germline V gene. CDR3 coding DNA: TGTGCCAGCTCACCATCGAGGGAGTCCTACAATGAGCAGTTCTTC. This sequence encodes CASSPSRESYNEQFF. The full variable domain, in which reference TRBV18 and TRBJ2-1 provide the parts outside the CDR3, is NAGVMQNPRHLVRRRGQEARLRCSPMKGHSHVYWYRQLPEEGLKFMVYLQKENIIDESGMPKERFSAEFPKEGPSILRIQQVVRGDSAAYFCASSPSRESYNEQFFGPGTRLTVL.

The CDR3 region is CASSTDGGLSEKLFF. DNA of the CDR3: TGTGCCAGCAGCACCGACGGGGGGCTAAGTGAAAAACTGTTTTTT. V gene TRBV7-9 combines with J gene TRBJ1-4, with a tentative D call TRBD1 (6 bases). Germline CDR1 is SEHNR and CDR2 is FQNEAQ (reference sequence). The CDR3 runs 15 residues. The ends were cut back, 5 bases at V and 7 bases at J, with 17 bases in the middle.

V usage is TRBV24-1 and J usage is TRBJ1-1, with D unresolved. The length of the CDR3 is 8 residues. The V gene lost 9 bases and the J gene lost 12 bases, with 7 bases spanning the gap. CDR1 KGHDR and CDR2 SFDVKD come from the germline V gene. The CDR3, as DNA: TGTGCCACCGGAGAAACTTTCTTT. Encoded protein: CATGETFF.

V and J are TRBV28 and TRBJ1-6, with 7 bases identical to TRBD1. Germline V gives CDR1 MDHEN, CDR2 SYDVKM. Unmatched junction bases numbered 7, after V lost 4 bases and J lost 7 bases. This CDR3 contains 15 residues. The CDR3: CASSYTGTENSPLHF. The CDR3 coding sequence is TGTGCCAGCAGTTACACCGGGACAGAGAATTCACCCCTCCACTTT.

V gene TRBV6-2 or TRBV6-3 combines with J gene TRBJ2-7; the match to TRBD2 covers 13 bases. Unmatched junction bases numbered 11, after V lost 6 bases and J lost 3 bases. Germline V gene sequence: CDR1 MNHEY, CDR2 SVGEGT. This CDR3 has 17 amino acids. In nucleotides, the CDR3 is TGTGCCAGCAGCCGGGGACTAGCGGGGTCTGGGTACTACGAGCAGTACTTC. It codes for CASSRGLAGSGYYEQYF.

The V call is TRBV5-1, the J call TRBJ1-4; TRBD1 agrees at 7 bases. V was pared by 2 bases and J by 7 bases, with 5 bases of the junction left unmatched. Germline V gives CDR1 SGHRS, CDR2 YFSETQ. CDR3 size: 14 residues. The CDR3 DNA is TGCGCCAGCAGCTTCGGACAGGTCGGTGAAAAACTGTTTTTT. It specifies CASSFGQVGEKLFF.

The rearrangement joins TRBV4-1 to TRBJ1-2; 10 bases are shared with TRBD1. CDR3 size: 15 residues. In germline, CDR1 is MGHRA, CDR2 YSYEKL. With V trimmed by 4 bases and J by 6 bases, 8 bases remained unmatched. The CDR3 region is CASSPLTGGLDGYTF. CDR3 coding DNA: TGCGCCAGCAGCCCTTTGACAGGGGGCCTGGATGGCTACACCTTC.

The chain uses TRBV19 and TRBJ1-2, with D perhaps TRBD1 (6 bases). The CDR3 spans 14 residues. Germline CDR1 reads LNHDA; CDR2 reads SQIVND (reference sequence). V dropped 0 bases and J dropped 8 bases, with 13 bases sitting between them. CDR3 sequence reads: CASSIDREGDGYTF. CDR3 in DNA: TGTGCCAGTAGTATAGATCGGGAGGGGGACGGCTACACCTTC.

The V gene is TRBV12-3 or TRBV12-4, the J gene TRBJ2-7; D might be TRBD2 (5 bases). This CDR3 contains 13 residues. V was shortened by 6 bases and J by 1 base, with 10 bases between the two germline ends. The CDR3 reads CASRERASYEQYF. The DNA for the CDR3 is TGTGCCAGCAGGGAGAGGGCGTCCTACGAGCAGTACTTC.

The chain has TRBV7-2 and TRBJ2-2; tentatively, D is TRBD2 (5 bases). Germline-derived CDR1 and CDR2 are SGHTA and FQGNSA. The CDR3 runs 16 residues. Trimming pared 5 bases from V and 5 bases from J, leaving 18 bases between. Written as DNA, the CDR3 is TGTGCCAGCAGCCCGAGGGCTCCCTTCGGTACCGGGGAGCTGTTTTTT. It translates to CASSPRAPFGTGELFF.

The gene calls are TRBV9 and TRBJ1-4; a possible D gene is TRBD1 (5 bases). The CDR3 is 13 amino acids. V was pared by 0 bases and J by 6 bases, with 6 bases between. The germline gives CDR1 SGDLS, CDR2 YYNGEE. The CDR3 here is CASSVVGDEKLFF. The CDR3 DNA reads TGTGCCAGCAGCGTAGTAGGGGATGAAAAACTGTTTTTT.

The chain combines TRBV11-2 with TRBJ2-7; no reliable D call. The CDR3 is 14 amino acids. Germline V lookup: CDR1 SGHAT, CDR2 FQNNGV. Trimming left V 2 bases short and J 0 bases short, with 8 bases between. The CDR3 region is CASSLRYSSYEQYF. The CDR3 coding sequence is TGTGCCAGCAGCTTAAGATACAGCTCCTACGAGCAGTACTTC.

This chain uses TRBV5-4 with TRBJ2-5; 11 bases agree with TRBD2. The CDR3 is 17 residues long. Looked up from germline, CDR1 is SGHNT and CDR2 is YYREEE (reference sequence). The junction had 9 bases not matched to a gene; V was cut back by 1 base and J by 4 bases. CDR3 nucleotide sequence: TGTGCCAGCAGCTTGACTAGCGGGAGATCGGTGGGAGAGACCCAGTACTTC. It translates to CASSLTSGRSVGETQYF.

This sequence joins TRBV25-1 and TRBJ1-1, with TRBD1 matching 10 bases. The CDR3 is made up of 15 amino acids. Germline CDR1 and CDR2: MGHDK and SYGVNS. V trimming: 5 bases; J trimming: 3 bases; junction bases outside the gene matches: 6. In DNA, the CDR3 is TGTGCCAGCAGTTCACCGGGACAGGGGCACACTGAAGCTTTCTTT. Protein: CASSSPGQGHTEAFF. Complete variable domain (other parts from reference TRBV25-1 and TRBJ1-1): EADIYQTPRYLVIGTGKKITLECSQTMGHDKMYWYQQDPGMELHLIHYSYGVNSTEKGDLSSESTVSRIRTEHFPLTLESARPSHTSQYLCASSSPGQGHTEAFFGQGTRLTVV.

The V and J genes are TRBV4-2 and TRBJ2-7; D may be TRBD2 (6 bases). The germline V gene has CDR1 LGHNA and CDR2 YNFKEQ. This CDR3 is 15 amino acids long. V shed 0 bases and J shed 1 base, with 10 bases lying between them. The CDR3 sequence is CASSQEGTESYEQYF. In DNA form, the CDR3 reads TGTGCCAGCAGCCAAGAGGGGACTGAGTCCTACGAGCAGTACTTC.

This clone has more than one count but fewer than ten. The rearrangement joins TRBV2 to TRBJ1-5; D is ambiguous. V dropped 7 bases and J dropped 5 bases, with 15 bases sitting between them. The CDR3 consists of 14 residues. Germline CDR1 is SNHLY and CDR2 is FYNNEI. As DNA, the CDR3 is TGTGCCAGCACCGCACTATCCGGGGATCAGCCCCAGCATTTT. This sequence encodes CASTALSGDQPQHF.